Following are 29 T cell receptor beta chains from one sample sequenced in a study of Graves' ophthalmopathy and Graves' hyperthyroidism. Amplified material comprised TCR beta CDR3 regions derived from RNA transcripts. HTBI-primed first-round RT-PCR preceded second-round multiplex PCR. TCRdb used MiXCR to reprocess the multiplex PCR reads, holding one entry per CDR3 protein. The sample carries more than 300,000 distinct CDR3 sequences, 15% recorded once. Material for sequencing was peripheral blood. The source of these receptors is a woman aged 18-30 years with stable Graves' hyperthyroidism.

J is TRBJ1-1 and V is TRBV2; 7 bases are shared with TRBD1. The CDR3 runs to 14 residues. CDR1 and CDR2 from the germline V gene are SNHLY and FYNNEI. J was trimmed by 1 base and V by 6 bases; bases with no gene match: 5. For the CDR3, the DNA is TGTGCCAGCAGGGGGACAGCACAGAACACTGAAGCTTTCTTT. As protein: CASRGTAQNTEAFF.

This clonotype was observed at least ten times. This chain uses TRBV3-1 with TRBJ2-5; D possibly uses TRBD1 or TRBD2 (5 bases each). Between the trimmed V and J ends, which lost 3 bases and 9 bases, there was a span of 11 bases. This CDR3 is 12 amino acids long. CDR1 and CDR2 (germline): LGHDT, YNNKEL (reference sequence). This CDR3 reads CASSQLRDPQYF. In DNA form, the CDR3 reads TGTGCCAGCAGCCAGCTTCGGGACCCCCAGTACTTC.

The table lists this clonotype with many counts. CDR3 DNA: TGTGCCAGCAGCTTAATTCCTCGAGAGACCCAGTACTTC. This codes for CASSLIPRETQYF. This chain links TRBV7-2 with TRBJ2-5; D not resolved. The CDR3 totals 13 residues. V was clipped by 2 bases and J by 4 bases, with 8 bases between them. Per germline, CDR1 SGHTA and CDR2 FQGNSA.

The chain combines TRBV11-2 with TRBJ2-7; 7 positions agree with TRBD2. Losses at the gene ends were 3 bases for V and 7 bases for J; bases not matched to a gene: 9. This CDR3 comprises 14 residues. Germline V CDR1 and CDR2: SGHAT, FQNNGV. The CDR3 is CASSFLGGSGEQYF. CDR3 DNA: TGTGCCAGCAGCTTTCTCGGGGGGAGTGGAGAGCAGTACTTC.

This clonotype has just a few counts. The CDR3 protein is CASLTAGSYEQYF. The DNA for the CDR3 is TGTGCCAGCCTAACCGCAGGGTCCTACGAGCAGTACTTC. V usage is TRBV6-2 or TRBV6-3 and J usage is TRBJ2-7; possibly TRBD1 for D (5 bases). The V end lost 8 bases, the J end lost 1 base, and 12 bases lay between the germline ends. The CDR3 runs 13 residues. Germline V CDR1 and CDR2: MNHEY, SVGEGT.

The V gene is TRBV7-8, the J gene TRBJ2-7; TRBD1 matches at 10 bases. CDR1 and CDR2 from the germline V gene are SGHVS and FQNEAQ. The CDR3 totals 16 residues. J lost 1 base, V lost 4 bases, and 7 bases had no gene match. The chain's CDR3 is CASSWASGQGSYEQYF. The CDR3 DNA is TGTGCCAGCAGCTGGGCGTCGGGACAGGGGTCCTACGAGCAGTACTTC.

The chain combines TRBV12-3 or TRBV12-4 with TRBJ1-1, with 9 bases fitting TRBD1. This CDR3 region has 16 residues. Losses at the gene ends were 5 bases for V and 5 bases for J; bases not matched to a gene: 12. CDR3 nucleotides: TGTGCCAGCAGTCCTTCGGGACAGGGTGGGGGAACTGAAGCTTTCTTT. Residues: CASSPSGQGGGTEAFF.

This clonotype was found many times. The chain combines TRBV3-1 with TRBJ1-1; D is ambiguous. From germline, CDR1 is LGHDT and CDR2 YNNKEL (reference sequence). Trimming shortened V by 2 bases and J by 2 bases, and 12 bases separated the two germline ends. This CDR3 spans 15 amino acids. The chain's CDR3 is CASSQHSNGNTEAFF. In DNA, the CDR3 is TGTGCCAGCAGCCAACACAGCAACGGAAACACTGAAGCTTTCTTT.

The chain joins TRBV3-1 to TRBJ1-1; weak D call: TRBD1 (6 bases). The CDR3 has 14 amino acids. V lost 8 bases and J 0 bases, leaving 13 bases between the germline ends. Germline V gene lookup returns CDR1 LGHDT and CDR2 YNNKEL (reference sequence). CDR3 in amino acids: CASSAGAMNTEAFF. The CDR3 nucleotides read TGTGCCAGCTCAGCAGGGGCCATGAACACTGAAGCTTTCTTT.

This clonotype has only a few counts. The V and J genes are TRBV20-1 and TRBJ2-7, with 9 bases matching TRBD1. The CDR3 covers 14 residues. V lost 6 bases, J lost 6 bases, and 12 bases stayed unmatched. The germline V gene has CDR1 DFQATT and CDR2 SNEGSKA (reference sequence). CDR3 residues: CSAMFTGTGPEQYF. The CDR3 bases are TGCAGTGCCATGTTCACCGGGACAGGGCCCGAGCAGTACTTC.

This clonotype was seen at least ten times. V is TRBV6-2 or TRBV6-3 and J is TRBJ1-2, with D hard to call. The germline gives CDR1 MNHEY, CDR2 SVGEGT. Trimming pared 4 bases from V and 3 bases from J, leaving 12 bases between. The CDR3 loop spans 14 amino acids. The CDR3 spells CASSSPGEYYGYTF. The CDR3 bases are TGTGCCAGCAGTTCCCCCGGAGAGTACTATGGCTACACCTTC.

A word on this clonotype: At one end, the junction sequence differs from germline, possibly due to a read error. The chain recombines TRBV19 with TRBJ2-4; D may match TRBD1 or TRBD2 (5 bases each). The CDR3 loop spans 14 amino acids. Germline V gene sequence: CDR1 LNHDA, CDR2 SQIVND (reference sequence). In nucleotides, the CDR3 is TGTGCCAGCACCCGGGACGGTGGCAAACACATTCAGTACTTC. This gives the protein CASTRDGGKHIQYF.

This clonotype has at least ten counts. The chain is built from TRBV27 and TRBJ2-2, with TRBD2 identical over 11 bases. Germline values: CDR1 MNHEY, CDR2 SMNVEV (reference sequence). This CDR3 comprises 16 residues. The J segment lost 6 bases and the V segment lost 6 bases, leaving 9 bases of the junction unmatched. CDR3 nucleotide sequence: TGTGCCAGCAGGCTGACCCCGGGACTAGCGGCCGGGGAGCTGTTTTTT. It specifies CASRLTPGLAAGELFF.

This clonotype was seen many times. J is TRBJ1-1 and V is TRBV19, with D uncertain. The CDR3 has 14 residues. V was cut by 5 bases and J by 7 bases, with 17 bases left in between. CDR1 is LNHDA, CDR2 SQIVND, per germline (reference sequence). This CDR3 reads CASSPTAIRGEAFF. In DNA form, the CDR3 reads TGTGCCAGTAGTCCAACAGCCATTCGGGGTGAAGCTTTCTTT. Looking up the rest from reference TRBV19 and TRBJ1-1 gives the full variable domain: DGGITQSPKYLFRKEGQNVTLSCEQNLNHDAMYWYRQDPGQGLRLIYYSQIVNDFQKGDIAEGYSVSREKKESFPLTVTSAQKNPTAFYLCASSPTAIRGEAFFGQGTRLTVV.

A few counts support this clonotype. The chain carries TRBV5-1 and TRBJ2-3; D is unresolved. Germline-derived CDR1 and CDR2 are SGHRS and YFSETQ. Trimming cost V 2 bases and J 4 bases, with 11 bases left between them. This CDR3 is 14 amino acids long. CDR3 nucleotides: TGCGCCAGCAGCTTTAGGATAGTGCCAGATACGCAGTATTTT. Encoded protein: CASSFRIVPDTQYF.

This clonotype was observed many times. This chain links TRBV2 with TRBJ1-5; D is perhaps TRBD1 (6 bases). Trimming took off 3 bases at V and 6 bases at J, with 18 bases between the two ends. This CDR3 region has 16 residues. CDR1 SNHLY and CDR2 FYNNEI come from the germline V gene. CDR3: CASSDLSGTRLQPQHF. The DNA of the CDR3 is TGTGCCAGCAGTGACCTTAGTGGGACACGGCTTCAGCCCCAGCATTTT.

This clonotype was found many times. The chain combines TRBV3-1 with TRBJ2-7; D gene uncertain. The CDR3 is 15 residues long. V dropped 0 bases and J dropped 0 bases, with 9 bases sitting between them. Germline lookup yields CDR1 LGHDT and CDR2 YNNKEL (reference sequence). The CDR3 DNA follows: TGTGCCAGCAGCCAAGAGCCAGCTAGCTCCTACGAGCAGTACTTC. Translating gives CASSQEPASSYEQYF.

This clonotype was seen many times. This CDR3 is CASRERTQGNSPLHF. DNA of the CDR3: TGTGCCAGCAGGGAAAGGACCCAAGGAAATTCACCCCTCCACTTT. The chain links TRBV2 to TRBJ1-6; D unresolved. Trimming removed 6 bases at V and 7 bases at J, with 16 bases between. CDR1 SNHLY and CDR2 FYNNEI come from the germline V gene. The CDR3 has 15 residues.

The J gene is TRBJ1-5, the V gene TRBV6-2 or TRBV6-3, with 10 positions matching TRBD1. This CDR3 spans 13 amino acids. V lost 6 bases, J lost 9 bases, and 5 bases stayed unmatched. Germline assignment: CDR1 MNHEY and CDR2 SVGEGT. CDR3 protein: CASSTDRGAPQHF. CDR3 DNA: TGTGCCAGCAGCACGGACAGGGGGGCGCCCCAGCATTTT.

The V gene is TRBV20-1, the J gene TRBJ1-6; D unclear. The germline V gene encodes CDR1 DFQATT and CDR2 SNEGSKA (reference sequence). Trimming stripped 2 bases from V and 0 bases from J, with 8 bases between. This CDR3 has 15 residues. CDR3 loop: CSARSPSSYNSPLHF. DNA of the CDR3: TGCAGTGCTAGATCCCCGAGCTCCTATAATTCACCCCTCCACTTT.

This clonotype occurred many times. The genes are TRBV6-5 and TRBJ1-3; D not certain. The CDR3 covers 14 residues. The V and J ends lost 6 bases and 0 bases respectively, with 9 bases between them. Germline CDR1 and CDR2: MNHEY and SVGAGI. CDR3 nucleotides: TGTGCCAGCAGCAACGGTATCTCTGGAAACACCATATATTTT. Protein: CASSNGISGNTIYF.

In its sample, this clonotype was seen many times. A much larger clone differs by one base, so this may be a read error. The V call is TRBV6-2 or TRBV6-3, the J call TRBJ2-5; 8 positions match TRBD1. The trim removed 6 bases at V and 4 bases at J, leaving 4 bases unmatched. The CDR3 runs to 13 residues. Germline V gene lookup returns CDR1 MNHEY and CDR2 SVGEGT. In nucleotides, the CDR3 is TGTGCCAGCAGGGACAGGGCGGTAGAGACCCAGTACTTC. Protein: CASRDRAVETQYF.

The sample holds a few counts of this clonotype. V gene TRBV5-1 combines with J gene TRBJ1-1; 8 bases map to TRBD1. The germline gives CDR1 SGHRS, CDR2 YFSETQ. This CDR3 region has 15 residues. Trimming at V came to 2 bases and at J to 0 bases, leaving 3 bases not matched to a gene. In DNA form, the CDR3 reads TGCGCCAGCAGCTTTGGACAGGGCATGAACACTGAAGCTTTCTTT. It codes for CASSFGQGMNTEAFF.

This clonotype was detected many times. This chain connects TRBV20-1 to TRBJ2-5; TRBD2 matches at 9 bases. With V trimmed by 0 bases and J by 5 bases, 10 bases remained unmatched. The CDR3 runs 16 residues. Germline V lookup: CDR1 DFQATT, CDR2 SNEGSKA (reference sequence). The CDR3 reads CSARDPSGGMSETQYF. Here the CDR3 DNA reads TGCAGTGCTAGAGATCCCAGCGGGGGGATGTCGGAGACCCAGTACTTC.

As to this clonotype: This may stem from a read error, because a much larger clone lies one nucleotide away. The CDR3 DNA follows: TGTGCCGGCAGTCCCGATTGGCGCCTCAACTATGGCTACACCTTC. Its protein is CAGSPDWRLNYGYTF. This chain connects TRBV12-3 or TRBV12-4 to TRBJ1-2, with unresolved D. The CDR3 spans 15 residues.

This clonotype was observed at least ten times. The chain combines TRBV6-2 or TRBV6-3 with TRBJ2-2; D is undetermined. The CDR3 spans 18 residues. The germline V gene encodes CDR1 MNHEY and CDR2 SVGEGT. The ends were cut back, 5 bases at V and 7 bases at J, with 26 bases in the middle. CDR3 in amino acids: CASSPLFGEILSGGELFF. The DNA for the CDR3 is TGTGCCAGCAGTCCCCTGTTCGGCGAGATACTTTCTGGCGGGGAGCTGTTTTTT.

This clonotype was recorded at least ten times. The CDR3 DNA reads as TGTGCCACCAGTGACCCCGGGACAGGGAGGTTGTCGGACGGCTACACCTTC. Translating it yields CATSDPGTGRLSDGYTF. This chain connects TRBV24-1 to TRBJ1-2, with 9 positions matching TRBD1. Germline CDR1 is KGHDR and CDR2 is SFDVKD. The trim removed 4 bases at V and 8 bases at J, leaving 16 bases unmatched. The CDR3 covers 17 residues.

Many counts were recorded for this clonotype. This chain uses TRBV12-3 or TRBV12-4 with TRBJ2-5, with 9 positions matching TRBD2. There are 16 residues in the CDR3. As DNA, the CDR3 is TGTCGACCCTTTAGCATGTCCTGGACTAGCGAGGAGACCCAGTACTTC. Amino acids: CRPFSMSWTSEETQYF.

There are many counts of this clonotype. The final CDR3 position lacks the conserved phenylalanine or tryptophan, pointing to a likely read error. V usage is TRBV6-1 and J usage is TRBJ1-1, with D perhaps TRBD1 (5 bases). Germline V gene sequence: CDR1 MNHNS, CDR2 SASEGT. Trimming took off 6 bases at V and 4 bases at J, with 18 bases between the two ends. The length of the CDR3 is 15 residues. CDR3 bases: TGTGCCAGCAGCGGCGGGGGAGAAGGAGGCACTGAAGCTTTCCTT. Residues: CASSGGGEGGTEAFL.